This TCR beta chain was identified in a study of T cells in localized non-small cell lung cancer. Germline CDR1 and CDR2: MGHDK and SYGVNS. V was cut by 11 bases and J by 2 bases, with 7 bases left in between. The CDR3 loop spans 11 amino acids. Worth noting for this clone: No antigen is known for it.

The method was immunoSEQ multiplex PCR; TCRdb's version includes in-frame clones alone and lacks a portion of them. The data contain approximately 100,000 clones, under 95% of them singletons. Study-level findings and limits: The greatest T cell clonality was found in uninvolved adjacent lung (higher than in tumor).

The V and J genes are TRBV25-1 and TRBJ1-5, with D tentatively TRBD1 (5 bases). This TCR was sampled from a woman aged 35 to 69 with stage II squamous cell lung carcinoma. Specimen: PBMCs, collected before any cancer treatment. CDR3 nucleotide sequence: TGTGCCCCCAGGGGCAATCAGCCCCAGCATTTT. Its protein is CAPRGNQPQHF.